This TCR beta chain was sequenced in a study of blood T cells in healthy people across ages. General study points: There was no known CMV status for donors, so expanded clonotype changes were possibly confounded. Measured against age, TCR beta diversity per million T cells decreased in a roughly linear manner.

Notes on this clonotype: Its antigen is not known.

Through a sample-barcoded 5' primer and a J-beta primer mix, a second PCR was run for roughly 6 to 11 cycles. MiXCR, applied by TCRdb to the 5' RACE reads, yields one record per CDR3 protein. The sample carries 800,000 to 900,000 distinct CDR3 sequences, about 59% recorded once. V was clipped by 4 bases and J by 4 bases, with 14 bases between them. The CDR3 has 15 residues. Germline V gives CDR1 SGHTA, CDR2 FQGTGA. Every donor contributed 7.5 to 10 milliliters of peripheral blood by blood draw. The chain combines TRBV7-3 with TRBJ2-1; D may match TRBD1 or TRBD2 (5 bases each). Sequenced material: blood. This receptor was taken from a man between 25 and 39 years old in good health. The CDR3 DNA reads as TGTGCCAGCAGCTCCCATTCCGGGACGTACAATGAGCAGTTCTTC. It encodes CASSSHSGTYNEQFF.